This T cell receptor (beta chain) came from a study of blood T cell repertoires in COVID-19 (dated by TCRdb to between 2020 and 2021). About the investigation overall: Samples from collaborators originated in the United States, Italy and Spain and spanned both the acute and convalescent phases of COVID-19. The prospective study material was composed of cDNA or gDNA derived from T cells, B-cell-depleted T cells, or PBMCs. Subjects who had been exposed to COVID-19, were actively infected with it, or had recovered from it provided the deeply sampled blood TCRbeta repertoires that made up the dataset. A freely available public database, intended as a resource for researchers studying the immune response to SARS-CoV-2, is where the repertoires were released. Samples were obtained from the ongoing ImmuneRACE study (first 160 participants) and from about 1,300 subjects provided by 6 global collaborators. The sample metadata nearly always contained a de-identified subject ID, COVID-19 status, age in years and sex. HLA class I and class II types, where available, came from metadata supplied by the sample provider rather than from assay-based typing.

The full study reports these points: The quantity of clinical and demographic metadata differed by source and by participant and was supplied without curation.

Whole blood was collected in K2EDTA tubes by collaborating institutions according to the institutions' own protocols. Collaborator samples were shipped for TCRbeta analysis as frozen whole blood, isolated PBMCs, or DNA extracted from either sample type. Remarks on this clone: Its recognized antigen is unknown. Per-base quality was not reported, and no clone a single base away is much larger than it.

TCRbeta CDR3 regions were amplified from genomic DNA by means of the immunoSEQ Assay, a bias-controlled multiplex PCR. As for the authors' bioinformatics: Within the assay, amplification of reference gene primers was used to estimate how many nucleated cells each sample contained. To quantify the absolute abundance of each unique TCRbeta CDR3 rearrangement, sequence reads were collapsed and filtered. For each sample, productive Simpson clonality was calculated as the square root of Simpson's diversity index across productive rearrangements. TCRdb stores this immuneACCESS table with in-frame sequences only. Part of the clones is absent; in the studies checked, under half of the shortfall reflects unresolved V genes, and no reason is known for the rest. The D gene and trimming were derived from the DNA, and the V and J assignments and clone size from that table. The sample has 100,000 to 150,000 clones on record, roughly 80% of them singletons. The ten largest clones add up to 5% to 8% of the sample.

CDR1 and CDR2 were assigned from the germline V gene as MNHEY and SVGEGT. The CDR3 numbers 13 residues from cysteine through phenylalanine. The read is trimmed to its CDR3 DNA, 39 bases read in frame from base 1. V sheds 7 bases and J sheds 4 bases, leaving 13 bases between their ends. The sample comprised peripheral blood. The chain is assembled from TRBV6-2 or TRBV6-3 and TRBJ1-2; the D region possibly corresponds to TRBD1 (5 bases align). The TCR originated in a man between 65 and 85 years old with acute or convalescent COVID-19. The bases are TGTGCCAGCACCCCGGGGGGTAGCTATGGCTACACCTTC. Its translation reads: CASTPGGSYGYTF.